This T cell receptor beta chain was identified in a study of CD8+CD57+ T cells in acquired aplastic anemia. Study-level results: Significance was not reached for CD8+ Simpson's diversity between patients and controls.

The CDR3 contains 13 residues. Germline V gene lookup returns CDR1 SGHVS and CDR2 FQNEAQ. The V and J ends lost 5 bases and 7 bases, in that order; junction bases with no gene match: 7. This clonotype has a count of ten or more. The antigen is unknown. TCR beta VDJ combinations and CDR3 sequences were profiled from genomic DNA. One entry per CDR3 protein, called by TCRdb with MiXCR from the reads. The data contain about 210,000 distinct CDR3 sequences, around 32% of them singletons. This sequence originates from a human donor in good health, serving as a control. V usage is TRBV7-8 and J usage is TRBJ1-1; TRBD1 matches 7 bases. Material: sorted CD4+, CD8+, or CD8+CD57+ T cells (not recorded which) from PBMCs. The CDR3, as DNA: TGTGCCAGCAGCGCGCAGGGGGAGGATGAAGCTTTCTTT. The encoded protein is CASSAQGEDEAFF.